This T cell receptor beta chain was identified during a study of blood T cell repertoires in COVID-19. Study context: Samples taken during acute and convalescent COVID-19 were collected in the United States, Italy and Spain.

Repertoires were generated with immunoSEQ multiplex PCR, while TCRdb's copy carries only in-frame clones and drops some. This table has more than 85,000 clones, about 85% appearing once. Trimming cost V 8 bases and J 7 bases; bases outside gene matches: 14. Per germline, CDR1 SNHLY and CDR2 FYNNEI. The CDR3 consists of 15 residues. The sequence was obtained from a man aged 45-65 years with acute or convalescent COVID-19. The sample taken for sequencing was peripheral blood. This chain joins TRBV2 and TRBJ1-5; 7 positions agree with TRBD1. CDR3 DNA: TGTGCCAGCTCGGCTCGGCAGGGGGTAGGGCAGCCCCAGCATTTT. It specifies CASSARQGVGQPQHF. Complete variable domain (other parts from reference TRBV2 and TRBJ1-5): EPEVTQTPSHQVTQMGQEVILRCVPISNHLYFYWYRQILGQKVEFLVSFYNNEISEKSEIFDDQFSVERPDGSNFTLKIRSTKLEDSAMYFCASSARQGVGQPQHFGDGTRLSIL.